This entry lists 10 T cell receptor beta chains sequenced from one sample in a study of CD8+ T cells in alopecia areata. Extracted RNA was reverse transcribed into cDNA, the sequencing template. Some clones are missing from TCRdb's copy, which holds only in-frame ones; the method was immunoSEQ multiplex PCR. The sample yields 90,000 to 130,000 clones, about 50% seen once. Sequencing was done on a sample of NKG2D-low CD8+ T cells sorted from blood. The receptors stem from a human donor with alopecia areata.

The chain employs TRBV7-9 and TRBJ2-4; D remains unclear. Germline V gives CDR1 SEHNR, CDR2 FQNEAQ (reference sequence). The ends were cut back, 3 bases at V and 6 bases at J, with 9 bases in the middle. This CDR3 is 13 amino acids long. The CDR3: CASSLGIGNIQYF. The CDR3 DNA reads as TGTGCCAGCAGCTTGGGGATAGGAAACATTCAGTACTTC.

This clone occurred a few times. The chain joins TRBV29-1 to TRBJ1-1, with D unclear. The CDR3 loop spans 10 amino acids. CDR1 and CDR2 from the germline V gene are SQVTM and ANQGSEA. Trimming left V 7 bases short and J 3 bases short, with 6 bases between. The chain's CDR3 is CSGIHTEAFF. CDR3 DNA: TGCAGCGGAATACACACTGAAGCTTTCTTT.

The chain is built from TRBV28 and TRBJ2-7; possible D gene TRBD1, 6 bases. The V and J ends lost 9 bases and 2 bases respectively, with 11 bases between them. The CDR3 extends over 12 amino acids. Looked up from germline, CDR1 is MDHEN and CDR2 is SYDVKM. The CDR3 nucleotides are TGTGCCAGTTACGGGACAACCTACGAGCAGTACTTC. Translating it yields CASYGTTYEQYF.

The chain joins TRBV5-1 to TRBJ2-1, with 7 bases matching TRBD2. The germline gives CDR1 SGHRS, CDR2 YFSETQ. The CDR3 covers 15 residues. V dropped 0 bases and J dropped 3; count of bases not matched to a gene: 3. The CDR3 DNA is TGCGCCAGCAGCTTGGAACTAGCGAACTACAATGAGCAGTTCTTC. It yields the protein CASSLELANYNEQFF.

A single count supports this clone. This chain connects TRBV30 to TRBJ1-1, with unresolved D. CDR1 is GTSNPN, CDR2 SVGIG, per germline (reference sequence). This CDR3 spans 9 amino acids. Trimming stripped 2 bases from V and 12 bases from J, with 7 bases between. CDR3 sequence (DNA): TGTGCCTGGAGTCCGGACCCTTTCTTT. It yields the protein CAWSPDPFF.

This clone was counted between two and nine times. This sequence joins TRBV19 and TRBJ2-2; D gene ambiguous. The germline V gene has CDR1 LNHDA and CDR2 SQIVND (reference sequence). Trimming took off 6 bases at V and 8 bases at J, with 13 bases between the two ends. The CDR3 totals 13 residues. Here the CDR3 reads CASSYVFSGELFF. CDR3 DNA: TGTGCCAGTAGCTACGTATTTTCTGGGGAGCTGTTTTTT.

This clone turned up a few times. V gene TRBV7-6 combines with J gene TRBJ1-2; 8 bases agree with TRBD1. Germline V lookup: CDR1 SGHVS, CDR2 FNYEAQ. This CDR3 spans 13 amino acids. The V and J ends lost 0 bases and 6 bases, in that order; junction bases with no gene match: 0. The CDR3 region has the DNA TGTGCCAGCAGCTTAGCGACAGGGGATGGCTACACCTTC. The encoded protein is CASSLATGDGYTF.

This clone has a single count. This chain connects TRBV6-5 to TRBJ2-3; no definite D call. V gave up 6 bases and J gave up 1 base, with 5 bases separating them. Looked up from germline, CDR1 is MNHEY and CDR2 is SVGAGI. The CDR3 extends over 12 amino acids. CDR3 amino acids: CASSLGTDTQYF. The CDR3 nucleotides are TGTGCCAGCAGCCTAGGCACAGATACGCAGTATTTT.

As regards this clone: A junction end diverges from the germline sequence, so it may reflect a read error. Here the CDR3 DNA reads TGTGCTAGCAGCTTAGCGATTATAATGAGGGAGCGGTCCTACGAGCAGTACTTC. Residues: CASSLAIIMRERSYEQYF. The J gene is TRBJ2-7, the V gene TRBV7-7; D may be TRBD2 (5 bases). The CDR3 has 18 amino acids. The germline V gene encodes CDR1 SSHAT and CDR2 FNYEAQ (reference sequence).

The rearrangement joins TRBV27 to TRBJ1-1, with D possibly TRBD1 on 6 matching bases. From germline, CDR1 is MNHEY and CDR2 SMNVEV (reference sequence). The germline V and J ends were trimmed by 4 bases and 8 bases, with 32 bases remaining between them. This CDR3 comprises 19 residues. CDR3 nucleotide sequence: TGTGCCAGCAGTTGGGGGGGGCACAGAATCGGTGTAGGTTGGGCCGAAGCTTTCTTT. It specifies CASSWGGHRIGVGWAEAFF.